This T cell receptor (beta chain) was retrieved from a study of blood T cell repertoires in COVID-19. Background on the study: Acute-phase and convalescent COVID-19 samples originated in the United States, Italy and Spain. Sources were T cells, B-cell-depleted T cells, or PBMCs; the material itself was cDNA or gDNA.

Per the germline V gene, CDR1 is MNHEY and CDR2 is SVGAGI. V was shortened by 6 bases and J by 7 bases, with 21 bases between the two germline ends. The CDR3 has 15 residues. Authors' processing steps: Reference gene primer amplification in the assay estimated nucleated cell counts. Profiling relied on immunoSEQ multiplex PCR, and the TCRdb table lists in-frame clones only, not all of them. That table furnishes V, J and clone size, whereas the DNA furnished D and trimming. In the table there are more than 400,000 clones, approximately 85% of which are singletons. The sequencing input was peripheral blood. The chain carries TRBV6-5 and TRBJ1-2; possibly TRBD1 for D (6 bases). The receptor was isolated from a human donor in a cohort sampled during active COVID-19. In nucleotides, the CDR3 is TGTGCCAGCAGCAACACAGGGTTAGGGCGGAGTGGCTACACCTTC. It translates to CASSNTGLGRSGYTF.